The sequence of this TCR beta chain was determined in a study of CD4+ T cells in melanoma. The method was immunoSEQ multiplex PCR; TCRdb's version includes in-frame clones alone and lacks a portion of them. Counted here are more than 6,000 clones, 66% occurring once; the ten biggest clones make up 22%. Germline-derived CDR1 and CDR2 are GTSNPN and SVGIG (reference sequence). CDR3 length: 12 amino acids. Trimming took off 4 bases at V and 6 bases at J, with 12 bases between the two ends. This chain links TRBV30 with TRBJ1-1; a possible D gene is TRBD1 (6 bases). The TCR comes from a human donor with melanoma. The sequenced sample was cells from a culture (not recorded whether cultured in vitro). The CDR3 region has the DNA TGTGCCTGGAAAGAACAGGGAGCTGAAGCTTTCTTT. Residues: CAWKEQGAEAFF.